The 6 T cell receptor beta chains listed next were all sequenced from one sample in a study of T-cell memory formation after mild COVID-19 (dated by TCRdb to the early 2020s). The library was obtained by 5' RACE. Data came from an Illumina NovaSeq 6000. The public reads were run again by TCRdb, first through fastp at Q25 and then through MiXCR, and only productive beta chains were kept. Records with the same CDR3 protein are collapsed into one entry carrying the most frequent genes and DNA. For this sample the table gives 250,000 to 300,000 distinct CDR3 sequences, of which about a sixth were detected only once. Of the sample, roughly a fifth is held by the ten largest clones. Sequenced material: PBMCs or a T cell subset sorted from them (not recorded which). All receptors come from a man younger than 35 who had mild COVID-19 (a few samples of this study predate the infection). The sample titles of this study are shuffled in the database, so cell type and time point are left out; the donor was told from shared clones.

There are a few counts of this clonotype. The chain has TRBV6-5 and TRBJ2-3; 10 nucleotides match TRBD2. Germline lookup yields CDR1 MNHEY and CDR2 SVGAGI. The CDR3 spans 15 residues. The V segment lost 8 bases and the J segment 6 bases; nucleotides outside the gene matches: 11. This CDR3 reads CASGQSGGAADTQYF. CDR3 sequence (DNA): TGTGCCAGCGGGCAAAGCGGGGGGGCCGCCGATACGCAGTATTTT.

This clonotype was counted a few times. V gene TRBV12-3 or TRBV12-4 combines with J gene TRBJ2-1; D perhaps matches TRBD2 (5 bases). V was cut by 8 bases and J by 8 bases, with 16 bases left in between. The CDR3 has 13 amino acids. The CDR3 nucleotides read TGTGCCAGCGCGTCCCCGGCGGGCGATGAGCAGTTCTTC. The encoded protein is CASASPAGDEQFF.

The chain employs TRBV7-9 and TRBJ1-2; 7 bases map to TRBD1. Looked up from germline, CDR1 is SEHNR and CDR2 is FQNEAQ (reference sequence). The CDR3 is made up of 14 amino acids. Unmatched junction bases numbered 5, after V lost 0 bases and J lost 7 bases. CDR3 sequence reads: CASSLAGQSGGYTF. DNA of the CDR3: TGTGCCAGCAGCTTAGCGGGACAGTCGGGTGGCTACACCTTC.

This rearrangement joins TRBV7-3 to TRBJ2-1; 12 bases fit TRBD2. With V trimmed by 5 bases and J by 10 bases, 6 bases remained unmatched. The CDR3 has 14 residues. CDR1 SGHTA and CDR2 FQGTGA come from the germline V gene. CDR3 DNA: TGTGCCAGCAGCATACTAGCGGGGGGTGGAGAGCAGTTCTTC. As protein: CASSILAGGGEQFF.

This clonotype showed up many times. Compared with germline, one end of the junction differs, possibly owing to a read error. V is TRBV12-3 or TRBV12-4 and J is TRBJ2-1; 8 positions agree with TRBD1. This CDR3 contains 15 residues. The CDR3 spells CASSHNRGQAGPTVF. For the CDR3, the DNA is TGTGCCAGCAGCCATAACCGGGGACAGGCGGGTCCGACGGTCTTC.

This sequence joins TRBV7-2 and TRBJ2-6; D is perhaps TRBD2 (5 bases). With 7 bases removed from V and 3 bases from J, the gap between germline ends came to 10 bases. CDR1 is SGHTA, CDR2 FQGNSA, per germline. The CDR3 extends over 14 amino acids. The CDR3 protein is CASKQEVGANVLTF. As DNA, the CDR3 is TGTGCCAGCAAGCAGGAGGTTGGGGCCAACGTCCTGACTTTC. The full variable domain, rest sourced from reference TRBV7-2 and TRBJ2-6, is GAGVSQSPSNKVTEKGKDVELRCDPISGHTALYWYRQSLGQGLEFLIYFQGNSAPDKSGLPSDRFSAERTGGSVSTLTIQRTQQEDSAVYLCASKQEVGANVLTFGAGSRLTVL.